This entry lists 25 T cell receptor beta chains sequenced from one sample in a study of blood T cell repertoires in COVID-19. TCRdb's table, derived via immunoSEQ multiplex PCR, lists solely in-frame clones and lacks some. The sample consists of roughly 260,000 clones, around 90% of them appearing once. Sequencing was carried out using PBMCs or T cells enriched from blood (not recorded which). The receptor source for this set is a human donor in a cohort exposed to, infected with or recovered from COVID-19 (not recorded which). The donor label of this sample is uncertain.

This chain links TRBV6-5 with TRBJ2-7, with 7 positions matching TRBD1. In germline, CDR1 is MNHEY, CDR2 SVGAGI. The CDR3 is 14 amino acids. V trimming: 6 bases; J trimming: 2 bases; junction bases outside the gene matches: 7. In DNA form, the CDR3 reads TGTGCCAGCAGGGACCAGGGGACAGCCTACGAGCAGTACTTC. Translating gives CASRDQGTAYEQYF.

J is TRBJ1-1 and V is TRBV9; 7 bases map to TRBD1. The V segment lost 7 bases and the J segment 5 bases; nucleotides outside the gene matches: 11. This CDR3 contains 14 residues. Looked up from germline, CDR1 is SGDLS and CDR2 is YYNGEE. CDR3 residues: CASAPLTGETEAFF. The CDR3 coding sequence is TGTGCCAGCGCCCCTCTTACAGGGGAGACTGAAGCTTTCTTT.

V and J are TRBV19 and TRBJ2-3; a possible D gene is TRBD2 (5 bases). Per the germline V gene, CDR1 is LNHDA and CDR2 is SQIVND (reference sequence). Trimming removed 3 bases at V and 4 bases at J, with 23 bases between. This CDR3 region has 18 residues. The CDR3 region is CASSIPVPGKGYSDTQYF. The CDR3, as DNA: TGTGCCAGTAGTATTCCCGTTCCGGGGAAAGGGTACTCAGATACGCAGTATTTT.

This chain connects TRBV5-1 to TRBJ2-3, with 7 bases identical to TRBD1. Trimming removed 0 bases from V and 3 bases from J; junction bases left unmatched: 1. The CDR3 contains 14 residues. Germline V CDR1 and CDR2: SGHRS, YFSETQ. CDR3 in DNA: TGCGCCAGCAGCTTGGCACAGGGGACAGATACGCAGTATTTT. Translated: CASSLAQGTDTQYF. Using reference TRBV5-1 and TRBJ2-3 for the parts outside the CDR3, the full variable domain is KAGVTQTPRYLIKTRGQQVTLSCSPISGHRSVSWYQQTPGQGLQFLFEYFSETQRNKGNFPGRFSGRQFSNSRSEMNVSTLELGDSALYLCASSLAQGTDTQYFGPGTRLTVL.

This rearrangement joins TRBV11-2 to TRBJ2-1; weak D call: TRBD1 (6 bases). V was shortened by 4 bases and J by 5 bases, with 9 bases between the two germline ends. Germline CDR1 reads SGHAT; CDR2 reads FQNNGV. The CDR3 runs to 13 residues. As DNA, the CDR3 is TGTGCCAGCAGCTCCAACAGGGACAATGAGCAGTTCTTC. Its protein is CASSSNRDNEQFF.

This clone is a singleton in its sample. The chain employs TRBV7-9 and TRBJ2-2; possibly TRBD2 for D (6 bases). The CDR3 is made up of 17 amino acids. The germline V and J ends were trimmed by 4 bases and 0 bases, with 15 bases remaining between them. CDR1 is SEHNR and CDR2 is FQNEAQ in the germline V gene (reference sequence). The CDR3 DNA is TGTGCCAGCAGCTCACCCGGAGGAGGGTCGAACACCGGGGAGCTGTTTTTT. It yields the protein CASSSPGGGSNTGELFF.

The V gene is TRBV5-1, the J gene TRBJ1-5; 7 nucleotides agree with TRBD1. This CDR3 has 13 residues. CDR1 is SGHRS, CDR2 YFSETQ, per germline. Unmatched junction bases numbered 5, after V lost 5 bases and J lost 6 bases. CDR3 nucleotides: TGCGCCAGCAGGCAGGGGGACACTCAGCCCCAGCATTTT. Protein sequence: CASRQGDTQPQHF.

The chain is built from TRBV6-6 and TRBJ2-5; 9 bases line up with TRBD1. The V segment lost 5 bases and the J segment 0 bases; nucleotides outside the gene matches: 22. The CDR3 consists of 21 residues. From germline, CDR1 is MNHNY and CDR2 SVGAGI (reference sequence). CDR3 loop: CASSPRPGTGFFVGYQETQYF. The DNA for the CDR3 is TGTGCCAGCAGTCCACGACCAGGGACAGGGTTTTTCGTGGGCTACCAAGAGACCCAGTACTTC.

The genes are TRBV11-2 and TRBJ2-5; 11 bases fit TRBD2. V lost 4 bases, J lost 0 bases, and 4 bases stayed unmatched. This CDR3 spans 16 amino acids. Germline-derived CDR1 and CDR2 are SGHAT and FQNNGV. CDR3 DNA sequence: TGTGCCAGCAGCTATTCTAGCGGGGGGTACCAAGAGACCCAGTACTTC. Amino acids: CASSYSSGGYQETQYF.

This chain connects TRBV28 to TRBJ2-7; D might be TRBD2 (5 bases). Trimming stripped 3 bases from V and 0 bases from J, with 9 bases between. The CDR3 is 14 residues long. Germline V gene sequence: CDR1 MDHEN, CDR2 SYDVKM. This CDR3 is CASSFRGLSYEQYF. The CDR3 DNA reads as TGTGCCAGCAGTTTCCGGGGTCTCTCCTACGAGCAGTACTTC.

This sequence joins TRBV29-1 and TRBJ1-2; the match to TRBD1 covers 8 bases. Losses at the gene ends were 6 bases for V and 7 bases for J; bases not matched to a gene: 7. Germline loops: CDR1 SQVTM, CDR2 ANQGSEA. The CDR3 loop spans 12 amino acids. This CDR3 reads CSVQTGTGGYTF. CDR3 DNA: TGCAGCGTACAAACCGGGACAGGTGGCTACACCTTC.

This clone was observed once. The chain recombines TRBV6-5 with TRBJ1-1; 7 bases are shared with TRBD1. This CDR3 is built from 16 residues. Germline CDR1 MNHEY, CDR2 SVGAGI. Losses at the gene ends were 2 bases for V and 0 bases for J; bases not matched to a gene: 6. CDR3 protein: CASSYGQEFMNTEAFF. The CDR3 DNA reads TGTGCCAGCAGTTACGGACAGGAATTCATGAACACTGAAGCTTTCTTT.

This sequence joins TRBV28 and TRBJ1-4; D is perhaps TRBD1 (5 bases). Trimming removed 7 bases at V and 8 bases at J, with 17 bases between. CDR1 is MDHEN and CDR2 is SYDVKM in the germline V gene. The CDR3 loop spans 14 amino acids. The CDR3 region is CASTSPGGVEKLFF. The CDR3, as DNA: TGTGCCAGCACCTCCCCCGGGGGGGTAGAAAAACTGTTTTTT.

This clone occurred once. The CDR3 loop reads CASSISPGLGETQYF. The CDR3 nucleotides are TGTGCCAGTAGTATTTCTCCGGGACTAGGAGAGACCCAGTACTTC. The chain is built from TRBV19 and TRBJ2-5; 8 bases map to TRBD2. This CDR3 spans 15 amino acids. The V and J ends lost 3 bases and 4 bases, in that order; junction bases with no gene match: 7. Germline CDR1 and CDR2: LNHDA and SQIVND (reference sequence).

The V call is TRBV4-2, the J call TRBJ1-3, with 10 bases fitting TRBD1. This CDR3 region has 21 residues. Germline V gene lookup returns CDR1 LGHNA and CDR2 YNFKEQ. J gave up 4 bases and V 3 bases, and 21 bases lay outside the gene matches. The CDR3 protein is CASSHPLPRNRDRGSGNTIYF. For the CDR3, the DNA is TGTGCCAGCAGCCACCCACTCCCTAGGAACCGGGACAGGGGTTCCGGAAACACCATATATTTT.

V is TRBV2 and J is TRBJ1-2; D is perhaps TRBD1 (6 bases). The V and J ends lost 6 bases and 4 bases respectively, with 12 bases between them. This CDR3 region has 13 residues. Germline V lookup: CDR1 SNHLY, CDR2 FYNNEI. The CDR3: CASSYRVLYGYTF. DNA of the CDR3: TGTGCCAGCAGCTACAGGGTTCTCTATGGCTACACCTTC. The full variable domain, completed using reference TRBV2 and TRBJ1-2, is EPEVTQTPSHQVTQMGQEVILRCVPISNHLYFYWYRQILGQKVEFLVSFYNNEISEKSEIFDDQFSVERPDGSNFTLKIRSTKLEDSAMYFCASSYRVLYGYTFGSGTRLTVV.

This clone has only a few counts. The chain has TRBV29-1 and TRBJ2-5; the match to TRBD2 covers 9 bases. This CDR3 has 15 amino acids. CDR1 is SQVTM and CDR2 is ANQGSEA in the germline V gene. V lost 4 bases, J lost 5 bases, and 11 bases stayed unmatched. The CDR3: CSVVVAGVVRETQYF. DNA for the CDR3: TGCAGCGTTGTAGTAGCGGGGGTCGTTAGGGAGACCCAGTACTTC. The full variable domain, its missing parts supplied by reference TRBV29-1 and TRBJ2-5, is SAVISQKPSRDICQRGTSLTIQCQVDSQVTMMFWYRQQPGQSLTLIATANQGSEATYESGFVIDKFPISRPNLTFSTLTVSNMSPEDSSIYLCSVVVAGVVRETQYFGPGTRLLVL.

About this clone: The same CDR3 arises from other DNA sequences in this sample as well. The chain couples TRBV18 to TRBJ1-4, with D possibly being TRBD1 (5 bases). V lost 2 bases, J lost 8 bases, and 9 bases lay in between. Germline CDR1 and CDR2: KGHSH and LQKENI. The CDR3 contains 13 residues. CDR3 region: CASSPGQGEKLFF. CDR3 in DNA: TGTGCCAGCTCACCAGGACAAGGAGAAAAACTGTTTTTT. Full variable domain (remainder filled in from reference TRBV18 and TRBJ1-4): NAGVMQNPRHLVRRRGQEARLRCSPMKGHSHVYWYRQLPEEGLKFMVYLQKENIIDESGMPKERFSAEFPKEGPSILRIQQVVRGDSAAYFCASSPGQGEKLFFGSGTQLSVL.

This clone was seen only once. The chain has TRBV24-1 and TRBJ2-6; TRBD1 matches 10 bases. The germline CDR1 and CDR2 sequences are KGHDR and SFDVKD. The CDR3 length is 17 residues. Unmatched junction bases numbered 6, after V lost 4 bases and J lost 4 bases. CDR3 nucleotide sequence: TGTGCCACCAGTGAGCCCGGGACAGGGGACGGGGCCAACGTCCTGACTTTC. Its translation is CATSEPGTGDGANVLTF.

The V call is TRBV5-1, the J call TRBJ2-1, with D uncertain. The germline gives CDR1 SGHRS, CDR2 YFSETQ. V lost 0 bases, J lost 0 bases, and 7 bases lay in between. CDR3 size: 15 residues. In nucleotides, the CDR3 is TGCGCCAGCAGCTTGGACCGCAGCTCCTACAATGAGCAGTTCTTC. Amino acids: CASSLDRSSYNEQFF.

The chain couples TRBV11-3 to TRBJ2-1; 7 nucleotides agree with TRBD1. The junction had 6 bases not matched to a gene; V was cut back by 5 bases and J by 8 bases. This CDR3 has 13 residues. Germline CDR1 reads SGHNT; CDR2 reads YENEEA. The CDR3 spells CASSPRQGYEQFF. CDR3 bases: TGTGCCAGCAGCCCCCGACAGGGCTATGAGCAGTTCTTC.

The gene calls are TRBV11-1 and TRBJ2-4; 7 bases agree with TRBD1. CDR3 length: 16 residues. The V gene's germline CDR1 is SGHAT and CDR2 FQDESV (reference sequence). The V segment lost 4 bases and the J segment 1 base; nucleotides outside the gene matches: 7. The CDR3, as DNA: TGTGCCAGCAGCTCAGGGGGACAACTGGCCAAAAACATTCAGTACTTC. Translated, it gives CASSSGGQLAKNIQYF. Filled out from reference TRBV11-1 and TRBJ2-4, the complete variable domain reads EAEVAQSPRYKITEKSQAVAFWCDPISGHATLYWYRQILGQGPELLVQFQDESVVDDSQLPKDRFSAERLKGVDSTLKIQPAELGDSAMYLCASSSGGQLAKNIQYFGAGTRLSVL.

The chain combines TRBV27 with TRBJ2-5; TRBD2 agrees at 9 bases. The CDR3 contains 15 residues. The germline gives CDR1 MNHEY, CDR2 SMNVEV (reference sequence). V lost 3 bases and J lost 5; bases outside the gene matches: 7. The DNA of the CDR3 is TGTGCCAGCAGTTTTCTAGCGGGGTCTTCCGAGACCCAGTACTTC. Translating it yields CASSFLAGSSETQYF.

This chain links TRBV28 with TRBJ1-1; 9 bases agree with TRBD1. Germline V gene data show CDR1 as MDHEN and CDR2 as SYDVKM. J lost 1 base, V lost 6 bases, and 6 bases had no gene match. The CDR3 has 15 residues. The CDR3 DNA reads as TGTGCCAGCAGGGGGGGGACAGGGTGGAACACTGAAGCTTTCTTT. It is translated as CASRGGTGWNTEAFF.

This chain uses TRBV29-1 with TRBJ2-7; D may be TRBD1 (5 bases). Trimming stripped 6 bases from V and 6 bases from J, with 12 bases between. The germline V gene has CDR1 SQVTM and CDR2 ANQGSEA. The CDR3 is 11 residues long. CDR3 DNA: TGCAGCGTGGACACCGTGGGCGAGCAGTACTTC. This sequence encodes CSVDTVGEQYF.